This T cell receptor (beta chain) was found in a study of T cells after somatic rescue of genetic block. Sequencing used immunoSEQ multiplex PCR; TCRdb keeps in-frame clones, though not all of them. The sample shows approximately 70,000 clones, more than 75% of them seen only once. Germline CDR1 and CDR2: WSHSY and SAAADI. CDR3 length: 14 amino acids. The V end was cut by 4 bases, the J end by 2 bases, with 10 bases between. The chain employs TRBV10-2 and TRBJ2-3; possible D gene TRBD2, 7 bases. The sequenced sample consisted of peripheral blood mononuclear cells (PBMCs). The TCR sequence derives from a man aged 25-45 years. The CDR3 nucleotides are TGCGCCAGCAGTGTGGCGGGGGCCACAGATACGCAGTATTTT. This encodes CASSVAGATDTQYF.